This T cell receptor (beta chain) was recovered during a study of blood T cell repertoires in COVID-19. Turning to the study itself: Acute and convalescent COVID-19 samples came from the United States, Italy and Spain. Sample material is recorded as cDNA or gDNA derived from T cells, B-cell-depleted T cells, or PBMCs.

Recovered Cohort 3 donors showed two negative PCRs, clearance, or symptom resolution. In the authors' workflow: Amplification of reference gene primers provided the estimated nucleated cell counts. Here immunoSEQ multiplex PCR was the method, and the copy in TCRdb shows in-frame clones only, minus some. The V and J calls and clone size come from that table; D and trimming were worked out from the DNA. The profile shows over 400,000 clones, roughly nine tenths of them singletons. From germline, CDR1 is SGHTA and CDR2 FQGNSA. V shed 3 bases, J shed 6 bases, and the junction held 4 bases outside the gene matches. This CDR3 comprises 14 residues.

The TCR was taken from a woman in her sixties who had recovered from COVID-19. Sequencing was done on a sample of PBMCs or T cells enriched from blood (not recorded which). The genes are TRBV7-2 and TRBJ1-1, with 10 bases fitting TRBD1. CDR3 amino acids: CASSFVGQGSEAFF. The CDR3 DNA reads as TGTGCCAGCAGCTTCGTGGGACAGGGGTCTGAAGCTTTCTTT.